The rows below give T cell receptor beta chains drawn from one sample of a study of spatial heterogeneity in lung cancer. TCRdb re-analysed the 5' RACE reads in MiXCR, keeping a single row per CDR3 protein. The table lists some 860 distinct CDR3 sequences, roughly 13% of them singletons, with 35% to 45% in the top ten. The sample consisted of PBMCs, taken at surgery. These receptors were taken from a male donor with early-stage non-small cell lung cancer. The CDR3 runs from the conserved cysteine through the conserved F or W. Each record gives: J gene, V gene, clone size, D gene, CDR3 protein, CDR3 DNA. A D gene is named only where the DNA matches it firmly. Clone size, where shown, is once, few, many, or a class for clones that have expanded.

j_gene: TRBJ2-5; v_gene: TRBV7-2; abundance: many; d_gene: TRBD2; CDR3aa: CASSLAGGRLAGIETQYF; CDR3nt: TGTGCCAGCAGCTTAGCGGGAGGGAGACTAGCGGGGATCGAGACCCAGTACTTC
j_gene: TRBJ2-6; v_gene: TRBV4-2; abundance: medium-sized; d_gene: .; CDR3aa: CASSREGSSDGANVLTF; CDR3nt: TGTGCCAGCAGCCGAGAGGGGTCCTCGGACGGGGCCAACGTCCTGACTTTC
j_gene: TRBJ1-1; v_gene: TRBV14; abundance: large; d_gene: .; CDR3aa: CASSQTVAAPKEAFF; CDR3nt: TGTGCCAGCAGTCAAACCGTCGCGGCCCCGAAAGAAGCTTTCTTT
j_gene: TRBJ1-2; v_gene: TRBV5-6; abundance: large; d_gene: .; CDR3aa: CASSSFYGYTF; CDR3nt: TGTGCCAGCAGCTCATTCTATGGCTACACCTTC
j_gene: TRBJ1-5; v_gene: TRBV19; abundance: many; d_gene: .; CDR3aa: CASSFPDSWGSTPQHF; CDR3nt: TGTGCCAGTAGTTTCCCCGACAGCTGGGGTTCGACGCCCCAGCATTTT
j_gene: TRBJ2-1; v_gene: TRBV30; abundance: many; d_gene: TRBD1; CDR3aa: CAWSVRGLGNNEQFF; CDR3nt: TGTGCCTGGAGTGTCAGGGGGCTTGGGAACAATGAGCAGTTCTTC
j_gene: TRBJ2-3; v_gene: TRBV5-1; abundance: large; d_gene: .; CDR3aa: CASSLPESTDTQYF; CDR3nt: TGCGCCAGCAGCCTTCCGGAGAGCACAGATACGCAGTATTTT
j_gene: TRBJ1-3; v_gene: TRBV19; abundance: medium-sized; d_gene: .; CDR3aa: CASSLLENLGHTIYF; CDR3nt: TGTGCCAGTAGTCTGTTGGAGAACCTGGGACACACCATATATTTT
j_gene: TRBJ1-1; v_gene: TRBV5-8; abundance: .; d_gene: TRBD1; CDR3aa: CASSNGQGSTEAFF; CDR3nt: TGTGCCAGCAGCAATGGACAGGGTTCCACTGAAGCTTTCTTT
j_gene: TRBJ1-4; v_gene: TRBV7-6; abundance: medium-sized; d_gene: .; CDR3aa: CASSLGGEKLFF; CDR3nt: TGTGCCAGCAGCCTGGGGGGCGAAAAACTGTTTTTT
j_gene: TRBJ2-3; v_gene: TRBV9; abundance: .; d_gene: .; CDR3aa: CASSVDRLEDTQYF; CDR3nt: TGTGCCAGCAGCGTAGACAGACTCGAAGATACGCAGTATTTT
j_gene: TRBJ2-2; v_gene: TRBV19; abundance: few; d_gene: TRBD2; CDR3aa: CASTPAGLAGGTNTGELFF; CDR3nt: TGTGCCAGTACCCCAGCGGGACTAGCGGGGGGTACGAACACCGGGGAGCTGTTTTTT
j_gene: TRBJ2-2; v_gene: TRBV24-1; abundance: large; d_gene: TRBD1; CDR3aa: CATSGTGGAGELFF; CDR3nt: TGTGCCACCTCCGGGACAGGGGGAGCCGGGGAGCTGTTTTTT
j_gene: TRBJ2-1; v_gene: TRBV20-1; abundance: medium-sized; d_gene: TRBD2; CDR3aa: CSASHPSGGTEQFF; CDR3nt: TGCAGTGCTAGTCACCCTAGCGGGGGGACTGAGCAGTTCTTC
j_gene: TRBJ1-5; v_gene: TRBV12-3/TRBV12-4; abundance: many; d_gene: .; CDR3aa: CASSLEVNQPQHF; CDR3nt: TGTGCCAGCAGTTTGGAGGTCAATCAGCCCCAGCATTTT
j_gene: TRBJ2-5; v_gene: TRBV11-1; abundance: many; d_gene: .; CDR3aa: CASSYRRRGETQYF; CDR3nt: TGTGCCAGCAGCTACCGACGGAGGGGAGAGACCCAGTACTTC
j_gene: TRBJ2-1; v_gene: TRBV28; abundance: .; d_gene: .; CDR3aa: CASSGDSEDEQFF; CDR3nt: TGTGCCAGCAGTGGGGACTCTGAGGATGAGCAGTTCTTC
j_gene: TRBJ2-3; v_gene: TRBV4-1; abundance: .; d_gene: .; CDR3aa: CASSQVALPIGDTQYF; CDR3nt: TGCGCCAGCAGCCAAGTGGCACTCCCGATTGGGGATACGCAGTATTTT
j_gene: TRBJ2-5; v_gene: TRBV20-1; abundance: medium-sized; d_gene: .; CDR3aa: CSATDGAVTYQETQYF; CDR3nt: TGCAGTGCTACTGACGGAGCGGTCACGTACCAAGAGACCCAGTACTTC
j_gene: TRBJ2-1; v_gene: TRBV9; abundance: many; d_gene: TRBD2; CDR3aa: CASSAGLAGDNEQFF; CDR3nt: TGTGCCAGCAGCGCCGGACTAGCGGGGGACAATGAGCAGTTCTTC
j_gene: TRBJ2-7; v_gene: TRBV5-1; abundance: once; d_gene: TRBD1; CDR3aa: CASSASYQGAQHF; CDR3nt: TGCGCCAGCAGCGCTTCCTACCAGGGGGCGCAGCACTTC
j_gene: TRBJ2-7; v_gene: TRBV6-2/TRBV6-3; abundance: .; d_gene: .; CDR3aa: CASSYYEGTQYF; CDR3nt: TGTGCCAGCAGTTACTATGAGGGGACGCAGTACTTC
j_gene: TRBJ1-1; v_gene: TRBV30; abundance: .; d_gene: .; CDR3aa: CAWSGRGSTEAFF; CDR3nt: TGTGCCTGGAGTGGGAGGGGCAGCACTGAAGCTTTCTTT
j_gene: TRBJ2-7; v_gene: TRBV11-2; abundance: large; d_gene: .; CDR3aa: CASSSRTSPGTVGYEQYF; CDR3nt: TGTGCCAGCAGCTCCCGTACCTCCCCCGGGACTGTTGGCTACGAGCAGTACTTC
j_gene: TRBJ2-7; v_gene: TRBV7-9; abundance: large; d_gene: .; CDR3aa: CASSPGTSYEQYF; CDR3nt: TGTGCCAGCAGCCCCGGGACAAGCTACGAGCAGTACTTC
j_gene: TRBJ2-1; v_gene: TRBV7-2; abundance: large; d_gene: TRBD2; CDR3aa: CASSFASGGLDEQFF; CDR3nt: TGTGCCAGCAGCTTCGCAAGCGGGGGCTTGGATGAGCAGTTCTTC
j_gene: TRBJ2-1; v_gene: TRBV30; abundance: many; d_gene: TRBD2; CDR3aa: CAWSREDGPYNEQFF; CDR3nt: TGTGCCTGGAGTCGGGAGGACGGGCCTTACAATGAGCAGTTCTTC
j_gene: TRBJ2-1; v_gene: TRBV7-2; abundance: many; d_gene: .; CDR3aa: CASSPLTDQFF; CDR3nt: TGTGCCAGCAGCCCTTTAACGGACCAGTTCTTC
j_gene: TRBJ1-2; v_gene: TRBV7-3; abundance: medium-sized; d_gene: .; CDR3aa: CASSLNRPKNYGYTF; CDR3nt: TGTGCCAGCAGCTTAAACCGACCGAAGAACTATGGCTACACCTTC
j_gene: TRBJ2-6; v_gene: TRBV6-2/TRBV6-3; abundance: large; d_gene: TRBD1; CDR3aa: CASSWGQGRSGANVLTF; CDR3nt: TGTGCCAGCAGTTGGGGACAGGGACGCTCTGGGGCCAACGTCCTGACTTTC
j_gene: TRBJ2-5; v_gene: TRBV7-2; abundance: many; d_gene: .; CDR3aa: CASSLAGLGTQYF; CDR3nt: TGTGCCAGCAGCTTAGCAGGACTCGGGACCCAGTACTTC
j_gene: TRBJ2-5; v_gene: TRBV7-3; abundance: many; d_gene: .; CDR3aa: CASSPAGTSETQYF; CDR3nt: TGTGCCAGCAGCCCCGCCGGGACCTCAGAGACCCAGTACTTC
j_gene: TRBJ2-2; v_gene: TRBV7-2; abundance: many; d_gene: .; CDR3aa: CASSRDGNTGELFF; CDR3nt: TGTGCCAGCAGCCGGGACGGGAACACCGGGGAGCTGTTTTTT
j_gene: TRBJ2-2; v_gene: TRBV20-1; abundance: large; d_gene: .; CDR3aa: CSARLRGTNTGELFF; CDR3nt: TGCAGTGCTAGATTGAGGGGGACCAACACCGGGGAGCTGTTTTTT
j_gene: TRBJ2-5; v_gene: TRBV7-2; abundance: many; d_gene: TRBD2; CDR3aa: CASSLASVAGEETQYF; CDR3nt: TGTGCCAGCAGCTTAGCCTCTGTAGCGGGGGAAGAGACCCAGTACTTC
j_gene: TRBJ2-2; v_gene: TRBV12-3/TRBV12-4; abundance: medium-sized; d_gene: TRBD2; CDR3aa: CASSSPRTSGGYTGELFF; CDR3nt: TGTGCCAGCAGTTCCCCACGGACTAGCGGGGGGTACACCGGGGAGCTGTTTTTT
j_gene: TRBJ2-2; v_gene: TRBV23-1; abundance: .; d_gene: .; CDR3aa: CASSHAGITGELFF; CDR3nt: TGCGCCAGCAGTCACGCGGGGATCACCGGGGAGCTGTTTTTT
j_gene: TRBJ1-6; v_gene: TRBV4-3; abundance: many; d_gene: .; CDR3aa: CASSQNDRLHF; CDR3nt: TGCGCCAGCAGCCAGAACGACCGCCTCCACTTT
j_gene: TRBJ1-4; v_gene: TRBV7-9; abundance: medium-sized; d_gene: .; CDR3aa: CASSRQAGEKLFF; CDR3nt: TGTGCCAGCAGCCGACAGGCGGGTGAAAAACTGTTTTTT
j_gene: TRBJ2-7; v_gene: TRBV2; abundance: medium-sized; d_gene: TRBD1; CDR3aa: CASSGQGEQYF; CDR3nt: TGTGCCAGCAGCGGACAGGGCGAGCAGTACTTC
j_gene: TRBJ2-6; v_gene: TRBV30; abundance: large; d_gene: .; CDR3aa: CAWRGQGTGANVLTF; CDR3nt: TGTGCCTGGAGGGGCCAGGGTACTGGGGCCAACGTCCTGACTTTC
j_gene: TRBJ1-5; v_gene: TRBV19; abundance: large; d_gene: TRBD1; CDR3aa: CASSILKSGQGGQPQHF; CDR3nt: TGTGCCAGTAGTATCTTAAAAAGTGGACAGGGAGGCCAGCCCCAGCATTTT
j_gene: TRBJ1-5; v_gene: TRBV6-2/TRBV6-3; abundance: few; d_gene: .; CDR3aa: CASNIPNQPQHF; CDR3nt: TGTGCCAGCAACATCCCCAATCAGCCCCAGCATTTT
j_gene: TRBJ1-2; v_gene: TRBV7-9; abundance: .; d_gene: TRBD1; CDR3aa: CASSTGGYGYTF; CDR3nt: TGTGCCAGCAGCACAGGGGGCTATGGCTACACCTTC
j_gene: TRBJ1-2; v_gene: TRBV6-2/TRBV6-3; abundance: many; d_gene: .; CDR3aa: CASSYYETGPIYGYTF; CDR3nt: TGTGCCAGCAGTTACTACGAGACCGGACCGATCTATGGCTACACCTTC
j_gene: TRBJ2-5; v_gene: TRBV11-3; abundance: many; d_gene: TRBD2; CDR3aa: CASSPGTSGGTQYF; CDR3nt: TGTGCCAGCAGCCCCGGGACTAGCGGGGGGACCCAGTACTTC
j_gene: TRBJ2-2; v_gene: TRBV7-2; abundance: many; d_gene: TRBD1; CDR3aa: CASSQSRQGGIGGELFF; CDR3nt: TGTGCCAGCAGCCAGAGTAGACAGGGTGGAATTGGCGGGGAGCTGTTTTTT
j_gene: TRBJ2-3; v_gene: TRBV4-3; abundance: medium-sized; d_gene: .; CDR3aa: CASSPRWERDTQYF; CDR3nt: TGCGCCAGCAGCCCCAGATGGGAGCGCGATACGCAGTATTTT
j_gene: TRBJ2-2; v_gene: TRBV7-8; abundance: many; d_gene: .; CDR3aa: CASTWGVTGELFF; CDR3nt: TGTGCCAGCACATGGGGGGTAACCGGGGAGCTGTTTTTT
j_gene: TRBJ2-1; v_gene: TRBV7-9; abundance: hyperexpanded; d_gene: TRBD1; CDR3aa: CASSRPGQGMYNEQFF; CDR3nt: TGTGCCAGCTCAAGGCCAGGACAGGGGATGTACAATGAGCAGTTCTTC
j_gene: TRBJ2-3; v_gene: TRBV11-1; abundance: many; d_gene: TRBD2; CDR3aa: CASSLGRGGQDTQYF; CDR3nt: TGTGCCAGCAGCTTAGGACGGGGGGGCCAAGATACGCAGTATTTT
j_gene: TRBJ2-3; v_gene: TRBV7-8; abundance: large; d_gene: .; CDR3aa: CASPPTGQGGEDTQYF; CDR3nt: TGTGCCAGCCCCCCAACTGGGCAGGGAGGAGAAGATACGCAGTATTTT
j_gene: TRBJ1-3; v_gene: TRBV5-4; abundance: many; d_gene: .; CDR3aa: CASSLNDAGNTIYF; CDR3nt: TGTGCCAGCAGCTTGAATGATGCTGGAAACACCATATATTTT
j_gene: TRBJ1-1; v_gene: TRBV30; abundance: medium-sized; d_gene: .; CDR3aa: CAWNNKRGTEAFF; CDR3nt: TGTGCCTGGAACAATAAGCGGGGCACTGAAGCTTTCTTT
j_gene: TRBJ1-1; v_gene: TRBV6-5; abundance: many; d_gene: .; CDR3aa: CASSAFLTQREGAFF; CDR3nt: TGTGCCAGCAGTGCCTTCCTAACACAGCGAGAAGGAGCTTTCTTT
j_gene: TRBJ2-1; v_gene: TRBV27; abundance: many; d_gene: .; CDR3aa: CASSFLGVGNEQFF; CDR3nt: TGTGCCAGCAGTTTTTTGGGTGTGGGCAATGAGCAGTTCTTC
j_gene: TRBJ2-5; v_gene: TRBV7-8; abundance: large; d_gene: .; CDR3aa: CASSLGTNLETQYF; CDR3nt: TGTGCCAGCAGCTTAGGGACTAACTTAGAGACCCAGTACTTC
j_gene: TRBJ2-1; v_gene: TRBV27; abundance: medium-sized; d_gene: .; CDR3aa: CASRPTGPSSYNEQFF; CDR3nt: TGTGCCAGCAGACCTACGGGCCCAAGCTCCTACAATGAGCAGTTCTTC
j_gene: TRBJ2-1; v_gene: TRBV30; abundance: many; d_gene: TRBD2; CDR3aa: CAWSGASGSSYNEQFF; CDR3nt: TGTGCCTGGAGTGGGGCTAGCGGTAGCTCCTACAATGAGCAGTTCTTC